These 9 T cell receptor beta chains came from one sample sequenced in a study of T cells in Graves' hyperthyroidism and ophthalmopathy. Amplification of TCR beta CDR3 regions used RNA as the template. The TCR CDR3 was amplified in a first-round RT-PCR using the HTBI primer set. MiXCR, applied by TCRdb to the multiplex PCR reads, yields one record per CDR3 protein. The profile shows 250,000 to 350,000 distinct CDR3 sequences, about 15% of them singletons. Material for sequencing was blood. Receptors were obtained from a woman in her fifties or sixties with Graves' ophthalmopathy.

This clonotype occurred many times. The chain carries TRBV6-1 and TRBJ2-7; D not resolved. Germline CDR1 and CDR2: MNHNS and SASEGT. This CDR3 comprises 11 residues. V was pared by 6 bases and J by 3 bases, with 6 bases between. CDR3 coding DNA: TGTGCCAGCAGCACAAGCTACGAGCAGTACTTC. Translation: CASSTSYEQYF.

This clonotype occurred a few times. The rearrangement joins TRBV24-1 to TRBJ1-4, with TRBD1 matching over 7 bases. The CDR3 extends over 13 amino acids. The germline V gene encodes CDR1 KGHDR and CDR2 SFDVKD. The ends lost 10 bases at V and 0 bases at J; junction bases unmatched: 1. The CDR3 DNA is TGTGCCACACAGGGGACAACTAATGAAAAACTGTTTTTT. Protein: CATQGTTNEKLFF.

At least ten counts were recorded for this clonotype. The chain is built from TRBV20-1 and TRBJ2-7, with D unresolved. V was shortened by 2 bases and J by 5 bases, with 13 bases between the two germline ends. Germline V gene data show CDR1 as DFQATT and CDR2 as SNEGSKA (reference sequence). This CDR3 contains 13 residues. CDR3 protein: CSARRALDDEQYF. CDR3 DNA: TGCAGTGCTAGACGCGCCCTGGACGACGAGCAGTACTTC.

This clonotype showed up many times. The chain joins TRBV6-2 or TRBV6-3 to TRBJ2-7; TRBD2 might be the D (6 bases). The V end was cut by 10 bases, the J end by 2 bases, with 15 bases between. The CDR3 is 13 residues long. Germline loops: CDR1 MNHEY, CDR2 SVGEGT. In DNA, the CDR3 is TGTGCCACCCATCGCGGGACCACCTACGAGCAGTACTTC. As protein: CATHRGTTYEQYF.

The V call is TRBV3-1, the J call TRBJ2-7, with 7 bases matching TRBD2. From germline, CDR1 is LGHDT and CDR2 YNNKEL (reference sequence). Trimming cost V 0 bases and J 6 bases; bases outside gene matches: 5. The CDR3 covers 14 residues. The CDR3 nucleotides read TGTGCCAGCAGCCAAGATTGGGGGGGGGGCGAGCAGTACTTC. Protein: CASSQDWGGGEQYF.

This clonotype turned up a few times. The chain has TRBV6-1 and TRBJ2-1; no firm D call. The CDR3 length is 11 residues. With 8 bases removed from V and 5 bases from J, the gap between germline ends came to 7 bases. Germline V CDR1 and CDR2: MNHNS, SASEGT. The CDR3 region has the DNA TGTGCCAGCCTCGCCAACAATGAGCAGTTCTTC. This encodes CASLANNEQFF.

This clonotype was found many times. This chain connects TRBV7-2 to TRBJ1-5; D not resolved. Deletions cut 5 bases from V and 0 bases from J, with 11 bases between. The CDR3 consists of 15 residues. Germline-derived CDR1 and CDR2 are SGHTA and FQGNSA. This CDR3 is CASSRSTYSNQPQHF. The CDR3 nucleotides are TGTGCCAGCAGCCGGAGCACTTATAGCAATCAGCCCCAGCATTTT. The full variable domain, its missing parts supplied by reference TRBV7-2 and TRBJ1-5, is GAGVSQSPSNKVTEKGKDVELRCDPISGHTALYWYRQSLGQGLEFLIYFQGNSAPDKSGLPSDRFSAERTGGSVSTLTIQRTQQEDSAVYLCASSRSTYSNQPQHFGDGTRLSIL.

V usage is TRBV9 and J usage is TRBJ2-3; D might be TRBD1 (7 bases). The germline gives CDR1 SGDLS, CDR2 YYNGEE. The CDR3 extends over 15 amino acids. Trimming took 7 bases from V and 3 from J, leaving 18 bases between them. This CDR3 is CASGKRQGGTDTQYF. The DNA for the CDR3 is TGTGCCAGCGGGAAACGACAGGGAGGAACAGATACGCAGTATTTT.

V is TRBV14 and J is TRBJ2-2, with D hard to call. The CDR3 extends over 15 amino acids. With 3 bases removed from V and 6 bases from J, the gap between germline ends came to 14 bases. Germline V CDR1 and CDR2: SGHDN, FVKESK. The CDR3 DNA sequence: TGTGCCAGCAGCCATCGGCGTGATTCTCCCGGGGAGCTGTTTTTT. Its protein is CASSHRRDSPGELFF.